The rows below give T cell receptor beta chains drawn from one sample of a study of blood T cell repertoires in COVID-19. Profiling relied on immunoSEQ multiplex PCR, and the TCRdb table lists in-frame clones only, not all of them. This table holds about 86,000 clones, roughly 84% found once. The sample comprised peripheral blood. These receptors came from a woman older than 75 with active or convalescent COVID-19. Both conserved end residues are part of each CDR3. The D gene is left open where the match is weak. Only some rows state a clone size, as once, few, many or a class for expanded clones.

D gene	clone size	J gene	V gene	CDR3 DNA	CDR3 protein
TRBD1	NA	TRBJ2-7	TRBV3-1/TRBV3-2	TGTGCCAGCAGCCCGAGGACAGGGCGTTACGAGCAGTACTTC	CASSPRTGRYEQYF
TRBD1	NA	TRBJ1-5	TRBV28	TGTGCCAGCAACGAGGGGGCTCGTCATCAGCCCCAGCATTTT	CASNEGARHQPQHF
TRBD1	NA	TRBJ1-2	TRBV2	TGTGCCACCGGGACAGGGCCGCGCCTGAATCGCTACACCTTC	CATGTGPRLNRYTF
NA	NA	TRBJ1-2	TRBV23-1	TGCGCCAGCAGTCAATCGGAACAGGGCCCAAACTATGGCTACACCTTC	CASSQSEQGPNYGYTF
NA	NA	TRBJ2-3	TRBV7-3	TGTGCCAGCAGCTTATTGCCGGAGACAGATACGCAGTATTTT	CASSLLPETDTQYF
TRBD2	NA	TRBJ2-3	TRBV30	TGTGCCTGGACTAGCGGGAGGGCAGATACGCAGTATTTT	CAWTSGRADTQYF
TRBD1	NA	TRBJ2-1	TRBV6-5	TGTGCCAGCAGAGATCAGGGGGCCCTCTTTGATGAGCAGTTCTTC	CASRDQGALFDEQFF
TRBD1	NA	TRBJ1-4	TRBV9	TGTGCCAGCAGCGTAGAGCAGGGGGACGAAAAACTGTTTTTT	CASSVEQGDEKLFF
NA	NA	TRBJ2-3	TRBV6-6	TGTGCCAGCAGTTACTCACGCGCGGTTCTTGATACGCAGTATTTT	CASSYSRAVLDTQYF
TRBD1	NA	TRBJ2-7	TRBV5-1	TGCGCCAGTTCTCCGCCGGGACAGACCTACGAGCAGTACTTC	CASSPPGQTYEQYF
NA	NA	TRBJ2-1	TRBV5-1	TGCGCCAGCAGCTCCGACCTCCGGGACTTCGGTAACGGGCAGTTCTTC	CASSSDLRDFGNGQFF
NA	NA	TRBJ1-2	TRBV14	TGTGCCAGCAGCAATGAGCGGTGGGCGAGCTATGGCTACACCTTC	CASSNERWASYGYTF
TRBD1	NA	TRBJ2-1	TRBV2	TGTGCCGGCGCCCGGGACAGTTACAATGAGCAGTTCTTC	CAGARDSYNEQFF
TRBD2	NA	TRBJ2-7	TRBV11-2	TGTGCCAGCAGCTTAGTACTAGCGGGAGGGGGTGAGCAGTACTTC	CASSLVLAGGGEQYF
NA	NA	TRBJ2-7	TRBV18	TGTGCCAGCTCAATGGTGGGAGGAGGCTACGAGCAGTACTTC	CASSMVGGGYEQYF
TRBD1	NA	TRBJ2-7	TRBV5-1	TGCGCCAGCAGCTTCGCCGGCCAGGGGGACGAGCAGTACTTC	CASSFAGQGDEQYF
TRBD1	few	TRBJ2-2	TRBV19	TGTGCCAGTCGTGATGGGGGCAGGGGGTTTTCCGGGGAGCTGTTTTTT	CASRDGGRGFSGELFF
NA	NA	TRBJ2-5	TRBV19	TGTGCCAGTAGTCCCCGGGAAGAGACCCAGTACTTC	CASSPREETQYF
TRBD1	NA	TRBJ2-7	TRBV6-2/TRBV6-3	TGTGCCAGCAGCCCGGGACAGGGCGTAATTAACGAGCAGTACTTC	CASSPGQGVINEQYF
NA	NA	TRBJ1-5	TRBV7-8	TGTGCCAGCAGCCGGGGGGGGTCACTGCCCCAGCATTTT	CASSRGGSLPQHF
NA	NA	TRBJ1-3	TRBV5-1	TGCGCCAGCAGCTTGGCCCTATCTGGAAACACCATATATTTT	CASSLALSGNTIYF
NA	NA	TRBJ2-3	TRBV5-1	TGCGCCAGCAGCCTGAGCACAGATACGCAGTATTTT	CASSLSTDTQYF
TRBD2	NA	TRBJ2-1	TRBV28	TGTGCCAGCAACTACTACAGCGGGGGACCATACAATGAGCAGTTCTTC	CASNYYSGGPYNEQFF
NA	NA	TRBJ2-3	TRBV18	TGTGCCAGCTCACCGAATCCAGGTGATACGCAGTATTTT	CASSPNPGDTQYF
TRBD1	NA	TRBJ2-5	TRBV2	TGTGCCAGCAGTCCGGGCAGGGGGCGAGAGACCCAGTACTTC	CASSPGRGRETQYF
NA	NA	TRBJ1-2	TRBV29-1	TGCAGCGTTGAAGAGTCTTATGGCTACACCTTC	CSVEESYGYTF
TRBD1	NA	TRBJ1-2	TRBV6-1	TGTGCCAGCAGTGAGGGGACAGGGAGATATGGCTACACCTTC	CASSEGTGRYGYTF
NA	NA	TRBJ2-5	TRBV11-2	TGTGCCAGCAGCTTAGATTGGGCGGGTCAAGAGACCCAGTACTTC	CASSLDWAGQETQYF
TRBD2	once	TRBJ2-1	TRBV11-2	TGTGCCAGCAGCTTTCGTAGCGGGAGTGCTGAGCAGTTCTTC	CASSFRSGSAEQFF
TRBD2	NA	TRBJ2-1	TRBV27	TGTGCCAGCAGACTAGCGGACCACAATGAGCAGTTCTTC	CASRLADHNEQFF
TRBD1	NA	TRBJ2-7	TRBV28	TGTGCCAGCAGCGGACAGGGAGGCGAGCAGTACTTC	CASSGQGGEQYF
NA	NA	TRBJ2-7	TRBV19	TGTGCCAGTAGTACAGGGGTGAACTACGAGCAGTACTTC	CASSTGVNYEQYF
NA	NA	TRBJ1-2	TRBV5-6	TGTGCCAGCAGCCCTAGTCGTAACTATGGCTACACCTTC	CASSPSRNYGYTF
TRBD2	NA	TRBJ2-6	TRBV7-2	TGTGCCAGCAGCCCACCGGGGGGTGGCGTCCTGACTTTC	CASSPPGGGVLTF
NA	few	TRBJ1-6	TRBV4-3	TGCGCCAGCAGCCACCCCAGTGTAGCTTCACCCCTCCACTTT	CASSHPSVASPLHF
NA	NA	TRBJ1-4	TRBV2	TGTGCCAGCAGTGAAAGCGGGGGGGTGGATGAAAAACTGTTTTTT	CASSESGGVDEKLFF
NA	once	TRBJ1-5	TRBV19	TGTGCCAGTAGTGCCCGACAGGGCAATCAGCCCCAGCATTTT	CASSARQGNQPQHF
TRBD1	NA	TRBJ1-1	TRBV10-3	TGTGCCATCAGTGAGTCACGGCAGGGGGCCGGTGAAGCTTTCTTT	CAISESRQGAGEAFF
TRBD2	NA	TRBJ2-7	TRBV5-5	TGTGCCAGCAGCCTACCTAGCGGGGGGGCCTACGAGCAGTACTTC	CASSLPSGGAYEQYF
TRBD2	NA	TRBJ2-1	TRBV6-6	TGTGCCACCGCCCAGCGGGGGGCCAGAGAGCAGTTCTTC	CATAQRGAREQFF
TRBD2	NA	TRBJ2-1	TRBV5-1	TGCGCCAGCAGCGAGGGACTAGCGGGGGATTGGCCGTTCTTC	CASSEGLAGDWPFF
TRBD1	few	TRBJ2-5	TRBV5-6	TGTGCCAGCAGCCCGACCCGGGACAGGGAATTCGGGGGGACCCAGTACTTC	CASSPTRDREFGGTQYF
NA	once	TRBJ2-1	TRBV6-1	TGTGCCAGCAGTGAAGCGCGGGCAGTTAATGAGCAGTTCTTC	CASSEARAVNEQFF
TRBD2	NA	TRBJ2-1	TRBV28	TGTGCCAGCAGTCGGACCGGGGCGGGAGGGGAGCAGTTCTTC	CASSRTGAGGEQFF
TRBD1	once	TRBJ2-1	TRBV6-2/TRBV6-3	TGTGCCAGCAGTCCGCCCGACAGGGGCCCCTACAATGAGCAGTTCTTC	CASSPPDRGPYNEQFF
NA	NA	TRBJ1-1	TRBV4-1	TGCGCCAGCAGCCAAATATGGAACACTGAAGCTTTCTTT	CASSQIWNTEAFF
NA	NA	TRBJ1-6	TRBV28	TGTGCCAGCAGGCCGGGAGGGCGCTATTCACCCCTCCACTTT	CASRPGGRYSPLHF
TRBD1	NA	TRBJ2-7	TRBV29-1	TGCAGCGTTTCTACTTCGACAGGGAGATACGAGCAGTACTTC	CSVSTSTGRYEQYF
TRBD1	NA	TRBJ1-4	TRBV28	TGTGCCAGCAGTTCTGTACGCCCGGGACAGAGAGAAAAACTGTTTTTT	CASSSVRPGQREKLFF
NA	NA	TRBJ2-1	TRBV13	TGTGCCAGCAGCTTAGGAGGGAGCTCCTACAATGAGCAGTTCTTC	CASSLGGSSYNEQFF
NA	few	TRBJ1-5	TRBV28	TGTGCCAGCAGTTCCCCGGACAGTGACTTTGGCAATCAGCCCCAGCATTTT	CASSSPDSDFGNQPQHF
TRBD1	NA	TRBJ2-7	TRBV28	TGTGCCAGCACCGAATGGGACAGCCCCTCCTACGAGCAGTACTTC	CASTEWDSPSYEQYF
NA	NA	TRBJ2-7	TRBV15	TGTGCCACCAGCAGAGATGCAGGGTACGAGCAGTACTTC	CATSRDAGYEQYF
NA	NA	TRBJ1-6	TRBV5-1	TGCGCCAGCAGCGTGGGCCCGAGCTCCTATAATTCACCCCTCCACTTT	CASSVGPSSYNSPLHF
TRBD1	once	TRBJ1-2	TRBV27	TGTGCCAGCAGGTTCAGGGGGCCTGGGAATGGCTACACCTTC	CASRFRGPGNGYTF
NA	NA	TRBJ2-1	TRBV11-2	TGTGCCAGCAGACAAGGACATGCCCTTGGCTCCTACAATGAGCAGTTCTTC	CASRQGHALGSYNEQFF
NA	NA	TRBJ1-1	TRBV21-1	TGTGCCACCCGCAAGGAGGTCACTGAAGCTTTCTTT	CATRKEVTEAFF
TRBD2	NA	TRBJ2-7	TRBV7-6	TGTGCCAGCAGCTTAGATGAGGGGCAGCGGGGCTACGAGCAGTACTTC	CASSLDEGQRGYEQYF
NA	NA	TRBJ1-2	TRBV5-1	TGCGCCAGCAGCCCAGGGGAAATCTATGGCTACACCTTC	CASSPGEIYGYTF